This note documents a single T cell receptor (beta chain) sequence. It lacks a known antigen. Base qualities were left out, and no much larger clone turns up one base away. Through the immunoSEQ TRB Survey service, multiplex V and J primers were used to amplify rearranged CDR3 beta regions from genomic DNA. Survey-level sequencing depth of up to 500,000 reads per sample was used to keep depth equal across samples. Libraries were purified, pooled and sequenced on Illumina technology. Concerning the study's data processing: Productive clonality, sample overlap, pairwise scatters, CDR3 beta length, V/D/J gene usage and productiveness were all assessed with the immunoSEQ online tools. Calculated diversity was defined as the number of unique rearrangements divided by total templates, multiplied by 100, and Shannon and Simpson indices were computed as well. Principal component analysis used the R prcomp function and ggbiplot package on Z-score normalized data. Morisita's index was used to quantify the clonal overlap between blood and rectum within each subject. The table comes from immuneACCESS by way of TCRdb, which keeps in-frame sequences with V and J called. Part of the clones is missing from these tables; in studies checked, under half for an unresolved V gene and the rest for unknown reasons. V, J and clone size derive from that table, while D and trimming were established from the DNA sequence. The sample has about 36,000 clones on record, less than 90% of them singletons. The ten top clones hold approximately 25% of the sample.

Ulcerative colitis patients had received no immunosuppressive medication before the diagnostic colonoscopy. A blood sample was obtained concurrently with the colonoscopy. The Wizard kit (Promega) was used to extract genomic DNA from the blood and intestinal samples. The sample originates from a study of pediatric ulcerative colitis (dated by TCRdb to the late 2010s). Background on the whole study: Six or seven ulcerative colitis patients had pancolitis and two had left-sided colitis, with histology consistent with ulcerative colitis in all. From 8 or 9 newly diagnosed, treatment-naive pediatric ulcerative colitis patients and a handful of non-IBD control children, paired blood and rectal samples were collected. The Pediatric Ulcerative Colitis Activity Index classified a couple of patients as having mild disease, four as having moderate disease and three as having acute severe colitis. Study-level results and caveats: Features of the rectal repertoire distinguished controls, mild-moderate colitis patients and acute severe colitis patients, and in acute severe colitis, rectal diversity was reduced because of clonal expansions. Significantly higher autologous blood-rectal clonal overlap was found in ulcerative colitis patients than in controls, which suggested increased T cell trafficking to inflamed tissue. Because repertoires were derived from total lymphocyte DNA, patterns in rare subsets such as regulatory T cells may not have been reflected. The healthy control group was small, with only a handful of individuals. A couple of rectal CDR3 clonotypes were present in all ulcerative colitis patients and in none of the controls. For technical reasons, substantially fewer templates were yielded by the blood samples of two patients, and these blood samples were excluded from blood-rectal overlap analysis.

V gives up 4 bases and J gives up 4 bases, and the segment between their germline ends measures 13 bases. The CDR3 spans 14 residues, from the cysteine through the phenylalanine. Only the CDR3 DNA stays, 42 bases, in frame from base 1. CDR1 and CDR2 are read off the germline V gene (reference sequence) as LNHDA and SQIVND. Rearrangement joined TRBV19 to TRBJ1-2; D gene: possibly TRBD1, on 6 matching bases. The sequenced sample consisted of blood. This TCR came from a girl aged 5-17 years with moderate ulcerative colitis. The CDR3 reads as follows: CASSRAGHIYGYTF. The nucleotide sequence reads as follows: TGTGCCAGTAGTAGAGCGGGACACATCTATGGCTACACCTTC.